These 25 T cell receptor beta chains share one sample of origin, sequenced in a study of patients and donors after allogeneic stem cell transplantation. TCRdb recomputed calls from the RT-PCR reads with MiXCR, one row per CDR3 protein. The sample carries under 2,500 distinct CDR3 sequences, around 18% recorded once. The sample taken for sequencing was blood, either unsorted or a sorted T cell fraction (not recorded which). These TCRs come from a human donor who was either an allogeneic HSCT recipient or a stem cell or donor lymphocyte infusion donor (not recorded which). It is not recorded whose cells these are; they may come from a transplant donor.

This chain joins TRBV11-2 and TRBJ2-7; D is perhaps TRBD1 or TRBD2 (6 bases each). This CDR3 contains 15 residues. Trimming cost V 0 bases and J 3 bases, with 12 bases left between them. Germline CDR1 SGHAT, CDR2 FQNNGV. The CDR3 nucleotides read TGTGCCAGCAGCTTAGATCTGAGGGGGGACTACGAGCAGTACTTC. Translating it yields CASSLDLRGDYEQYF.

The V and J genes are TRBV28 and TRBJ2-7; TRBD1 is a possible D gene (6 bases). The CDR3 totals 16 residues. CDR1 MDHEN and CDR2 SYDVKM come from the germline V gene. Deletions cut 4 bases from V and 4 bases from J, with 20 bases between. CDR3 bases: TGTGCCAGCAGTTCCACATACACAGGGAAGCTTTACGAGCAGTACTTC. Translated, it gives CASSSTYTGKLYEQYF. The full variable domain, its missing parts supplied by reference TRBV28 and TRBJ2-7, is DVKVTQSSRYLVKRTGEKVFLECVQDMDHENMFWYRQDPGLGLRLIYFSYDVKMKEKGDIPEGYSVSREKKERFSLILESASTNQTSMYLCASSSTYTGKLYEQYFGPGTRLTVT.

By its share, this clonotype is medium-sized. The J gene is TRBJ1-2, the V gene TRBV29-1; D perhaps matches TRBD1 (6 bases). The CDR3 is 11 amino acids. V was trimmed by 7 bases and J by 7 bases, leaving 13 bases between them. Germline lookup yields CDR1 SQVTM and CDR2 ANQGSEA. The CDR3 DNA reads as TGCAGCGCAATACAGGGCGGTGGCTACACCTTC. Protein product: CSAIQGGGYTF.

This clonotype has just a few counts. The genes are TRBV30 and TRBJ2-3; possible D gene TRBD2, 6 bases. The CDR3 spans 13 residues. V lost 0 bases and J 5 bases, leaving 9 bases between the germline ends. Germline V gene data show CDR1 as GTSNPN and CDR2 as SVGIG (reference sequence). The CDR3 DNA follows: TGTGCCTGGAGTGTACGGGGGAGAGATACGCAGTATTTT. It translates to CAWSVRGRDTQYF. The variable domain in full, with the rest retrieved from reference TRBV30 and TRBJ2-3, is SQTIHQWPATLVQPVGSPLSLECTVEGTSNPNLYWYRQAAGRGLQLLFYSVGIGQISSEVPQNLSASRPQDRQFILSSKKLLLSDSGFYLCAWSVRGRDTQYFGPGTRLTVL.

By frequency in the sample, this clonotype is medium-sized. The CDR3 nucleotides are TGTGCCAGCAACCGGGGTCCGCTTTGGAGCGAGCAGTACTTC. Translated, it gives CASNRGPLWSEQYF. The chain combines TRBV28 with TRBJ2-7; the D gene is possibly TRBD2 (5 bases). V lost 7 bases, J lost 6 bases, and 19 bases lay in between. CDR1 MDHEN and CDR2 SYDVKM come from the germline V gene. The CDR3 is made up of 14 amino acids.

By share, this clonotype ranks as medium-sized. The chain has TRBV5-1 and TRBJ2-2; the match to TRBD1 covers 7 bases. The V segment lost 0 bases and the J segment 3 bases; nucleotides outside the gene matches: 5. CDR1 is SGHRS, CDR2 YFSETQ, per germline. The CDR3 sequence is 16 residues long. The CDR3 protein is CASSLVGTADTGELFF. As DNA, the CDR3 is TGCGCCAGCAGCTTGGTAGGGACAGCAGACACCGGGGAGCTGTTTTTT. The entire variable domain, with the rest obtained from reference TRBV5-1 and TRBJ2-2, is as follows: KAGVTQTPRYLIKTRGQQVTLSCSPISGHRSVSWYQQTPGQGLQFLFEYFSETQRNKGNFPGRFSGRQFSNSRSEMNVSTLELGDSALYLCASSLVGTADTGELFFGEGSRLTVL.

This clonotype has more than one count but fewer than ten. This chain uses TRBV5-4 with TRBJ2-7, with a possible D match to TRBD2 (6 bases). In germline, CDR1 is SGHNT, CDR2 YYREEE (reference sequence). The CDR3 covers 12 residues. V lost 3 bases to trimming and J lost 4 bases, with 8 bases between them. CDR3 coding DNA: TGTGCCAGCAGCTGGGACTCGTACGAGCAGTACTTC. This gives the protein CASSWDSYEQYF.

V usage is TRBV5-4 and J usage is TRBJ2-3; the D gene is possibly TRBD1 (5 bases). The CDR3 contains 15 residues. The V end lost 4 bases, the J end lost 0 bases, and 12 bases lay between the germline ends. Germline V gene sequence: CDR1 SGHNT, CDR2 YYREEE (reference sequence). The CDR3 here is CASSADRQSTDTQYF. The CDR3 nucleotides are TGTGCCAGCAGCGCTGACAGACAGAGCACAGATACGCAGTATTTT.

V and J are TRBV3-1 and TRBJ1-3; D is undetermined. This CDR3 has 14 residues. CDR1 LGHDT and CDR2 YNNKEL come from the germline V gene (reference sequence). V lost 0 bases, J lost 10 bases, and 13 bases lay in between. The CDR3 here is CASSQEGIPSTIYF. The CDR3 DNA follows: TGTGCCAGCAGCCAAGAAGGGATCCCCTCGACCATATATTTT.

A few counts support this clonotype. The rearrangement links TRBV24-1 to TRBJ1-2; D call uncertain. V dropped 10 bases and J dropped 4 bases, with 3 bases sitting between them. Germline V gives CDR1 KGHDR, CDR2 SFDVKD. This CDR3 has 9 residues. The CDR3 region is CATSYGYTF. Here the CDR3 DNA reads TGTGCCACGAGCTATGGCTACACCTTC.

This clonotype is labeled as medium-sized. The rearrangement joins TRBV2 to TRBJ2-1; no clear D gene. Trimming removed 4 bases from V and 0 bases from J, with 7 bases in between. CDR3 length: 14 residues. Germline CDR1 reads SNHLY; CDR2 reads FYNNEI. The CDR3 region has the DNA TGTGCCAGCAGTGTAGCTAGCTCCTACAATGAGCAGTTCTTC. It is translated as CASSVASSYNEQFF.

V usage is TRBV3-1 and J usage is TRBJ1-1; D remains ambiguous. Between the trimmed V and J ends, which lost 6 bases and 0 bases, there was a span of 5 bases. The length of the CDR3 is 12 residues. From germline, CDR1 is LGHDT and CDR2 YNNKEL (reference sequence). The CDR3 reads CASSPLNTEAFF. CDR3 coding DNA: TGTGCCAGCAGTCCGTTGAACACTGAAGCTTTCTTT.

V and J are TRBV7-8 and TRBJ1-1, with 9 bases lining up with TRBD1. CDR3 size: 14 residues. Trimming removed 3 bases from V and 4 bases from J; junction bases left unmatched: 3. Germline V gene sequence: CDR1 SGHVS, CDR2 FQNEAQ. DNA of the CDR3: TGTGCCAGCAGCTTGGCGACAGGGGGCACTGAAGCTTTCTTT. Encoded protein: CASSLATGGTEAFF.

The table lists this clonotype with a few counts. V and J are TRBV6-1 and TRBJ2-7, with TRBD2 identical over 7 bases. Germline V gene sequence: CDR1 MNHNS, CDR2 SASEGT. With V trimmed by 4 bases and J by 3 bases, 6 bases remained unmatched. The CDR3 has 14 amino acids. The DNA for the CDR3 is TGTGCCAGCAGTGCAGCTAGCGGTAACTACGAGCAGTACTTC. Its translation is CASSAASGNYEQYF.

The chain combines TRBV14 with TRBJ2-7; 11 bases match TRBD1. The CDR3 loop spans 14 amino acids. V lost 2 bases, J lost 10 bases, and 7 bases stayed unmatched. In germline, CDR1 is SGHDN, CDR2 FVKESK. CDR3 sequence: CASSQLLDRGLQYF. As DNA, the CDR3 is TGTGCCAGCAGCCAATTGTTGGACAGGGGGCTACAGTACTTC.

This clonotype was observed a few times. This sequence joins TRBV7-9 and TRBJ1-2, with D unclear. CDR1 SEHNR and CDR2 FQNEAQ come from the germline V gene (reference sequence). V was cut by 1 base and J by 4 bases, with 7 bases left in between. The CDR3 is 13 residues long. The CDR3 is CASSLGQFYGYTF. The CDR3 DNA follows: TGTGCCAGCAGCTTAGGGCAGTTCTATGGCTACACCTTC. Filled out from reference TRBV7-9 and TRBJ1-2, the complete variable domain reads DTGVSQNPRHKITKRGQNVTFRCDPISEHNRLYWYRQTLGQGPEFLTYFQNEAQLEKSRLLSDRFSAERPKGSFSTLEIQRTEQGDSAMYLCASSLGQFYGYTFGSGTRLTVV.

V gene TRBV7-2 combines with J gene TRBJ2-1, with 8 bases matching TRBD1. V trimming: 4 bases; J trimming: 8 bases; junction bases outside the gene matches: 4. This CDR3 has 13 amino acids. Germline lookup yields CDR1 SGHTA and CDR2 FQGNSA. The CDR3 DNA reads as TGTGCCAGCAGCTCCCCAGGGGGCGATGAGCAGTTCTTC. This encodes CASSSPGGDEQFF.

The chain uses TRBV5-1 and TRBJ2-1; 7 positions agree with TRBD1. Germline V CDR1 and CDR2: SGHRS, YFSETQ. Trimming at V came to 4 bases and at J to 3 bases, leaving 7 bases not matched to a gene. CDR3 length: 15 residues. The CDR3 reads CASSPRTGNYNEQFF. The CDR3 nucleotides are TGCGCCAGCAGCCCTCGGACAGGCAACTACAATGAGCAGTTCTTC.

The chain links TRBV18 to TRBJ1-5, with D tentatively TRBD1 (5 bases). Trimming removed 1 base at V and 11 bases at J, with 15 bases between. Germline CDR1 reads KGHSH; CDR2 reads LQKENI. There are 14 residues in the CDR3. In DNA, the CDR3 is TGTGCCAGCTCACCACGACCGGGGCCAGAGGCCCAGCATTTT. As protein: CASSPRPGPEAQHF.

This clonotype counts as large. The CDR3 nucleotides read TGTGCCAGCAGCGTAGGTGGACTAGCGGGCCCGACAGCCTACAATGAGCAGTTCTTC. Translating it yields CASSVGGLAGPTAYNEQFF. The chain is built from TRBV9 and TRBJ2-1; 11 bases are shared with TRBD2. J was trimmed by 2 bases and V by 0 bases; bases with no gene match: 10. This CDR3 region has 19 residues. Germline lookup yields CDR1 SGDLS and CDR2 YYNGEE.

V and J are TRBV7-9 and TRBJ1-2; no clear D. This CDR3 is 13 amino acids long. Trimming removed 2 bases at V and 2 bases at J, with 6 bases between. Germline V gene sequence: CDR1 SEHNR, CDR2 FQNEAQ (reference sequence). CDR3 sequence: CASSLSRNYGYTF. In DNA form, the CDR3 reads TGTGCCAGCAGCTTAAGCCGAAACTATGGCTACACCTTC.

This clonotype was observed a single time. This sequence joins TRBV7-3 and TRBJ2-2; D may be TRBD1 or TRBD2 (5 bases each). The CDR3 extends over 14 amino acids. The V gene's germline CDR1 is SGHTA and CDR2 FQGTGA. Trimming pared 2 bases from V and 3 bases from J, leaving 7 bases between. The CDR3 coding sequence is TGTGCCAGCAGCTTACAGGGAGACACCGGGGAGCTGTTTTTT. Its protein is CASSLQGDTGELFF.

In this sample, this clonotype turned up once. The genes are TRBV20-1 and TRBJ2-5; D is uncertain. Germline assignment: CDR1 DFQATT and CDR2 SNEGSKA (reference sequence). CDR3 length: 11 residues. V was shortened by 7 bases and J by 2 bases, with 8 bases between the two germline ends. CDR3 protein: CSGLGQETQYF. DNA for the CDR3: TGCAGTGGGCTCGGACAAGAGACCCAGTACTTC.

V usage is TRBV3-1 and J usage is TRBJ1-1, with 9 bases matching TRBD1. CDR1 and CDR2 from the germline V gene are LGHDT and YNNKEL (reference sequence). After removal of 3 bases from V and 7 bases from J, the junction contained 3 bases not matched to a gene. This CDR3 comprises 13 residues. Here the CDR3 DNA reads TGTGCCAGCAGCCATGGGACAGGGATTGAAGCTTTCTTT. Translated: CASSHGTGIEAFF. Full variable domain (outside the CDR3, taken from reference TRBV3-1 and TRBJ1-1): DTAVSQTPKYLVTQMGNDKSIKCEQNLGHDTMYWYKQDSKKFLKIMFSYNNKELIINETVPNRFSPKSPDKAHLNLHINSLELGDSAVYFCASSHGTGIEAFFGQGTRLTVV.

The chain has TRBV6-6 and TRBJ1-3; possibly TRBD1 for D (5 bases). Between the trimmed V and J ends, which lost 6 bases and 0 bases, there was a span of 15 bases. The CDR3 is 16 residues long. CDR1 MNHNY and CDR2 SVGAGI come from the germline V gene (reference sequence). The CDR3 nucleotides read TGTGCCAGCAGCCAGGCGGCTGGGGCCTCTGGAAACACCATATATTTT. Translated, it gives CASSQAAGASGNTIYF.